This T cell receptor beta chain was sequenced during a study of T cells after yellow fever vaccination. This clonotype has a count of ten or more. From the 5' RACE reads, TCRdb called clonotypes with MiXCR, one entry per CDR3 protein. The table has approximately 300,000 distinct CDR3 sequences, 8.5% to 10% seen once. Germline CDR1 SGHTA, CDR2 FQGNSA. With 2 bases removed from V and 0 bases from J, the gap between germline ends came to 14 bases. The CDR3 length is 17 residues. The sequenced sample was PBMCs, obtained on the day of the first yellow fever vaccination. The sequence derives from a man younger than 30 who received the YFV17D yellow fever vaccine. This chain uses TRBV7-2 with TRBJ2-1; D is perhaps TRBD2 (6 bases). CDR3 amino acids: CASSLSFSGSSYNEQFF. The CDR3 DNA sequence: TGTGCCAGCAGCTTAAGTTTTAGCGGAAGCTCCTACAATGAGCAGTTCTTC.